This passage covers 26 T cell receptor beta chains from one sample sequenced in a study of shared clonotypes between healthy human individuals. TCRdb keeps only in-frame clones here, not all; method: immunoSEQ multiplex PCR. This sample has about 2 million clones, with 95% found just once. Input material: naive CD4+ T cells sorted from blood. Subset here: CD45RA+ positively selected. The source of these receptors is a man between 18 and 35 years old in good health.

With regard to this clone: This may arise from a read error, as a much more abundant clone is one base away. CDR3 coding DNA: TGTGTCAGCAGCTTGACTCAGGAGGAGCAGTACTTC. Its protein product is CVSSLTQEEQYF. This chain connects TRBV5-6 to TRBJ2-7; the D is unclear. Germline V gene data show CDR1 as SGHDT and CDR2 as YYEEEE. The CDR3 runs 12 residues.

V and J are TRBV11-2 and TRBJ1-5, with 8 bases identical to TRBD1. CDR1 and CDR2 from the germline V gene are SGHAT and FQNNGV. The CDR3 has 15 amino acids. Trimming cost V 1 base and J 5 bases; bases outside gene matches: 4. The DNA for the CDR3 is TGTGCCAGCAGCTTAGGGACAGGGAAGTATCAGCCCCAGCATTTT. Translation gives CASSLGTGKYQPQHF. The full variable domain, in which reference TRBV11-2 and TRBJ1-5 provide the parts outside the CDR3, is EAGVAQSPRYKIIEKRQSVAFWCNPISGHATLYWYQQILGQGPKLLIQFQNNGVVDDSQLPKDRFSAERLKGVDSTLKIQPAKLEDSAVYLCASSLGTGKYQPQHFGDGTRLSIL.

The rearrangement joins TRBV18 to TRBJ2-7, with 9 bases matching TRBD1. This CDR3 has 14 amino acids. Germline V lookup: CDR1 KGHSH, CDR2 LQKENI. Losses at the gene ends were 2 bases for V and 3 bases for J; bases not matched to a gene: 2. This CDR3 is CASSPDRGVYEQYF. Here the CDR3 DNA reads TGTGCCAGCTCACCAGACAGGGGGGTCTACGAGCAGTACTTC.

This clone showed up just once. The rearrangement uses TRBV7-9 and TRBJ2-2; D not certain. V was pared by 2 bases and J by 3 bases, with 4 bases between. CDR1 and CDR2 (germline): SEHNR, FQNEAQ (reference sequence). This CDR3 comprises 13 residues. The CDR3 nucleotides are TGTGCCAGCAGCTTAAAATACACCGGGGAGCTGTTTTTT. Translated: CASSLKYTGELFF.

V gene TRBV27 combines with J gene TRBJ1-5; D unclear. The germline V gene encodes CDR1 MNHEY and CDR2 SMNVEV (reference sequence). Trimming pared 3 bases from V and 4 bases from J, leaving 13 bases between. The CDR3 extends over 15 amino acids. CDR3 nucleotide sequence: TGTGCCAGCAGTTTGGGCAGGCTCACGAATCAGCCCCAGCATTTT. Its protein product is CASSLGRLTNQPQHF.

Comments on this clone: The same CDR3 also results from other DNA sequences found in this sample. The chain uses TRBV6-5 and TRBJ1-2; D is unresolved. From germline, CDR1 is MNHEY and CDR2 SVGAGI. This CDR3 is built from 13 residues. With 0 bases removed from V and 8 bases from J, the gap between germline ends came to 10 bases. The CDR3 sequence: CASSYSIGYGYTF. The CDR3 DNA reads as TGTGCCAGCAGTTACTCTATCGGATACGGCTACACCTTC.

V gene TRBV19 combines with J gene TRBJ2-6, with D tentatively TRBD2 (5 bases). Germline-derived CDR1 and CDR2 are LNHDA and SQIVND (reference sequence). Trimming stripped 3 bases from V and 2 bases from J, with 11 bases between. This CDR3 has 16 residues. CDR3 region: CASSMTRGTGANVLTF. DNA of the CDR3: TGTGCCAGTAGTATGACTCGGGGAACTGGGGCCAACGTCCTGACTTTC.

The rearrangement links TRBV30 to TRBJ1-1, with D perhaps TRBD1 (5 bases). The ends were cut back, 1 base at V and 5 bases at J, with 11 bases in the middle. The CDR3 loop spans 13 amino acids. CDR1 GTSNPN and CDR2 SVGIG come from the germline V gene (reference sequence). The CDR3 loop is CAWSGGGKTEAFF. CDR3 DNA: TGTGCCTGGAGTGGCGGGGGGAAGACTGAAGCTTTCTTT.

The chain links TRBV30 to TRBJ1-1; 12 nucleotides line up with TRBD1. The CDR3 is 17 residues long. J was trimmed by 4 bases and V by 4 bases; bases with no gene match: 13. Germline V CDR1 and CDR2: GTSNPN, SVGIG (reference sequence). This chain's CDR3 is CAWKGTGGAERVTEAFF. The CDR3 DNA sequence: TGTGCCTGGAAGGGGACAGGGGGCGCGGAAAGGGTCACTGAAGCTTTCTTT.

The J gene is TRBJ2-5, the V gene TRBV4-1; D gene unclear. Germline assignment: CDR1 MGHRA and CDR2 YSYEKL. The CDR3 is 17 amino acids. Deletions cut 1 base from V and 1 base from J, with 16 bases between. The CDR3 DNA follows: TGCGCCAGCAGCCAAGGAAACCGGGCCCTCGTCCAAGAGACCCAGTACTTC. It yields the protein CASSQGNRALVQETQYF.

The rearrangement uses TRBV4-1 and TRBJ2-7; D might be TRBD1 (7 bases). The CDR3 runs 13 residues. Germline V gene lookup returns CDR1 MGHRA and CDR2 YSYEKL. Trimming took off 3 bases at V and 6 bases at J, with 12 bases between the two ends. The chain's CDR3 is CASSHSGGFEQYF. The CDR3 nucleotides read TGCGCCAGCAGCCACTCAGGGGGGTTCGAGCAGTACTTC.

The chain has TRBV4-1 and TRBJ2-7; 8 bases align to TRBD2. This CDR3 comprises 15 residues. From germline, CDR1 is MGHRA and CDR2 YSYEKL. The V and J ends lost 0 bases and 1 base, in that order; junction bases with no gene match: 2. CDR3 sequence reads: CASSQEAGGSYEQYF. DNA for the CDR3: TGCGCCAGCAGCCAAGAGGCGGGGGGATCCTACGAGCAGTACTTC.

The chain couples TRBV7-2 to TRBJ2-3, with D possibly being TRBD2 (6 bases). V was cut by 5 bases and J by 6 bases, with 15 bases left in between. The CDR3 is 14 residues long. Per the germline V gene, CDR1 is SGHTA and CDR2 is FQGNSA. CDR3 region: CASSRDLASDTQYF. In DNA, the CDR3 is TGTGCCAGCAGCCGGGACTTAGCATCCGATACGCAGTATTTT.

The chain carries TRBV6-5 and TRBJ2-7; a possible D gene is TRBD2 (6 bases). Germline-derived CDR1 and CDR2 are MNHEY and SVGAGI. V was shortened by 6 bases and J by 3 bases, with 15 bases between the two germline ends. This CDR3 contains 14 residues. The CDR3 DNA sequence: TGTGCCAGCAGGAGGGACTTCTCGTACTACGAGCAGTACTTC. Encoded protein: CASRRDFSYYEQYF.

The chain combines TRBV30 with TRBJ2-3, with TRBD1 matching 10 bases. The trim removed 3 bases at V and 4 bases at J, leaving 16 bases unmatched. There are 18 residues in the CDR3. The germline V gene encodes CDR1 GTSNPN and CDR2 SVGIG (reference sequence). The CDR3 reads CAWRALRKGQGSPDTQYF. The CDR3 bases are TGTGCCTGGAGAGCTTTAAGGAAGGGACAGGGGTCCCCAGATACGCAGTATTTT.

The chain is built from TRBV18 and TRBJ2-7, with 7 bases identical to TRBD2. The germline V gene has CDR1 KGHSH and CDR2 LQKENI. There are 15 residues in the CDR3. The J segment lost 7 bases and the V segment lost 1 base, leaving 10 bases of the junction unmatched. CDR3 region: CASSPRTRGRGEQYF. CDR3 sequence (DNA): TGTGCCAGCTCACCACGGACTAGAGGGCGTGGGGAGCAGTACTTC.

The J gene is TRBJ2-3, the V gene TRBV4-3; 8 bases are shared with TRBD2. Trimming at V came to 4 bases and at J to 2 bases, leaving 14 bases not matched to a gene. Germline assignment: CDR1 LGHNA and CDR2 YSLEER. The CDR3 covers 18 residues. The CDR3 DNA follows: TGCGCCAGCAGCCCCGCGATCGATAGCGGGACCATCACAGATACGCAGTATTTT. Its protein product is CASSPAIDSGTITDTQYF.

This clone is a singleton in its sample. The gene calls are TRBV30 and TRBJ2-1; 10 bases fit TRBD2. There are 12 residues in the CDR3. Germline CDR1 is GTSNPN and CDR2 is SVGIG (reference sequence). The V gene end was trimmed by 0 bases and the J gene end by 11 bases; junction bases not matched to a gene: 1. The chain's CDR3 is CAWSVLAGKQFF. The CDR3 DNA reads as TGTGCCTGGAGTGTACTAGCGGGGAAGCAGTTCTTC.

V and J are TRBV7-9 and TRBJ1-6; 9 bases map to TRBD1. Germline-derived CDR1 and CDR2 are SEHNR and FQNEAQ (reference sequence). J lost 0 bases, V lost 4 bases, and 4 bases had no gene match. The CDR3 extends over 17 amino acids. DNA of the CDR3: TGTGCCAGCAGCTACGGGACAGGGAGCTCCTATAATTCACCCCTCCACTTT. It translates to CASSYGTGSSYNSPLHF.

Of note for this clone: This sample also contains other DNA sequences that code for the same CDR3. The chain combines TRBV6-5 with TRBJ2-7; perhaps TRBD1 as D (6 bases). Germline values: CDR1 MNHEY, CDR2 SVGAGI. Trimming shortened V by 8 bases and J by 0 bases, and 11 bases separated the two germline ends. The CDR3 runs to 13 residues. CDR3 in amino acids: CASGRGGSYEQYF. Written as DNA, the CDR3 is TGTGCCAGCGGCAGGGGTGGCTCCTACGAGCAGTACTTC.

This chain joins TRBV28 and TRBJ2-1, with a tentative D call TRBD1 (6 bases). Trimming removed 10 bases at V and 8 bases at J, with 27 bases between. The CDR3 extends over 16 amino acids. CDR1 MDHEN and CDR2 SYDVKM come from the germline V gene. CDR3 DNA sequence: TGTGCCACCGTAGGGGGTGGCGAGGGTACGGGCCATGAGCAGTTCTTC. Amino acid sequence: CATVGGGEGTGHEQFF.

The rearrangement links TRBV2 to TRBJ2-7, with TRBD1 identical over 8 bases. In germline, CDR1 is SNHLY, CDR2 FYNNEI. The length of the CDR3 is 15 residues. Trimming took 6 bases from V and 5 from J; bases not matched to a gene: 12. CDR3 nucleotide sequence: TGTGCCAGCAGGGCCGGACAGGGCTTTGAGGACGAGCAGTACTTC. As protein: CASRAGQGFEDEQYF.

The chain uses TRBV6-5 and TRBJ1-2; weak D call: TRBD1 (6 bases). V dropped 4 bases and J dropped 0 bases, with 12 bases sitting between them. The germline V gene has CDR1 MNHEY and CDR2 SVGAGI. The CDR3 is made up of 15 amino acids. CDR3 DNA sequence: TGTGCCAGCAGTTCCCCAGGGGCCGCTAACTATGGCTACACCTTC. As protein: CASSSPGAANYGYTF.

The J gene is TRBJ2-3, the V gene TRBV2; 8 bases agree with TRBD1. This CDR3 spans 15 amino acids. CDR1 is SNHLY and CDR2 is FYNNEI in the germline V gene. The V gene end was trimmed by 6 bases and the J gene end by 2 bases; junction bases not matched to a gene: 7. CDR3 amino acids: CASRGDRIITDTQYF. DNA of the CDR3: TGTGCCAGCAGAGGGGACAGGATAATCACAGATACGCAGTATTTT.

CDR3 in amino acids: CAWCPGTSNQPQHF. The CDR3 nucleotides read TGTGCCTGGTGCCCAGGGACGAGCAATCAGCCCCAGCATTTT. V usage is TRBV30 and J usage is TRBJ1-5, with D possibly TRBD1 on 5 matching bases. The CDR3 sequence is 14 residues long. CDR1 is GTSNPN, CDR2 SVGIG, per germline (reference sequence). V was pared by 5 bases and J by 1 base, with 12 bases between.

Written as DNA, the CDR3 is TGTGCCAGCAGCGTAGTCTGGAGCACCGGGGAGCTGTTTTTT. Translated, it gives CASSVVWSTGELFF. The chain recombines TRBV9 with TRBJ2-2; D is ambiguous. Looked up from germline, CDR1 is SGDLS and CDR2 is YYNGEE. V lost 0 bases and J lost 4, with 7 bases in between. The CDR3 has 14 residues. Using reference TRBV9 and TRBJ2-2 for the parts outside the CDR3, the full variable domain is DSGVTQTPKHLITATGQRVTLRCSPRSGDLSVYWYQQSLDQGLQFLIQYYNGEERAKGNILERFSAQQFPDLHSELNLSSLELGDSALYFCASSVVWSTGELFFGEGSRLTVL.